This T cell receptor (beta chain) appears in the sequencing data of a study of control samples from healthy donors and cancer patients. J gave up 4 bases and V 5 bases, and 6 bases lay outside the gene matches. The germline V gene encodes CDR1 LNHDA and CDR2 SQIVND (reference sequence). This CDR3 spans 15 amino acids. Assay: immunoSEQ multiplex PCR; the TCRdb copy retains only in-frame clones and omits some. Here the sample spans 80,000 to 100,000 clones, roughly 92% being singletons. Sequencing was carried out using blood. J is TRBJ2-3 and V is TRBV19; TRBD2 agrees at 10 bases. This receptor was identified in a human donor in good health. The donor label of this sample is uncertain. In nucleotides, the CDR3 is TGTGCCAGTAGTCATGAAGCGGGGGGGGCAGATACGCAGTATTTT. Amino acids: CASSHEAGGADTQYF.